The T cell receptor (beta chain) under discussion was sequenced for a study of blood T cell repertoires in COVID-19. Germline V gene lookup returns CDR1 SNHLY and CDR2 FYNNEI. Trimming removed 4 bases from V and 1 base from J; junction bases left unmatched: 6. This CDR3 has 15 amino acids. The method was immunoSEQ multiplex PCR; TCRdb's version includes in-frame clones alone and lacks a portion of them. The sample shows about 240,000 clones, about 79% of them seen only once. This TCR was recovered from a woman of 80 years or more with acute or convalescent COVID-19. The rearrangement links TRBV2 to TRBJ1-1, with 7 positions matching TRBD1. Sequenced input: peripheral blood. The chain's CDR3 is CASSGGGQTNTEAFF. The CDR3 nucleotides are TGTGCCAGCAGTGGAGGGGGACAGACGAACACTGAAGCTTTCTTT.